The 5 T cell receptor beta chains below all came from one sample that was sequenced in a study of response to subunit inactivated influenza vaccine. Each CDR3 protein gets one entry after TCRdb re-called the RT-PCR reads with MiXCR. In the table there are 300,000 to 350,000 distinct CDR3 sequences, approximately 21% of which are singletons. The specimen was PBMCs from blood, collected approximately 20 months after vaccination. Receptor source: a man between 50 and 70 years old who received an inactivated influenza vaccine.

V usage is TRBV20-1 and J usage is TRBJ2-7; 7 nucleotides line up with TRBD1. V dropped 7 bases and J dropped 2; count of bases not matched to a gene: 8. Germline lookup yields CDR1 DFQATT and CDR2 SNEGSKA (reference sequence). This CDR3 spans 13 amino acids. The CDR3: CSVAGTATYEQYF. The CDR3 DNA reads as TGCAGTGTCGCCGGGACAGCTACCTACGAGCAGTACTTC.

This clonotype showed up just a few times. The V call is TRBV11-2, the J call TRBJ1-1; the D gene is possibly TRBD1 (5 bases). The CDR3 extends over 12 amino acids. Trimming cost V 2 bases and J 7 bases, with 8 bases left between them. Germline V gene data show CDR1 as SGHAT and CDR2 as FQNNGV. In DNA form, the CDR3 reads TGTGCCAGCAGCTTACAGGGACTTGAAGCTTTCTTT. It translates to CASSLQGLEAFF.

Many counts were recorded for this clonotype. Germline is not matched at one junction end, which may reflect a read error. The chain is built from TRBV5-1 and TRBJ1-3; D uncertain. The CDR3 has 13 residues. The germline gives CDR1 SGHRS, CDR2 YFSETQ. In nucleotides, the CDR3 is TGCGCCAGCAGCTCGCTATCTGGAGACACCATATATTTT. Translated, it gives CASSSLSGDTIYF.

The chain carries TRBV7-2 and TRBJ2-7; maybe TRBD1 (6 bases). V gave up 1 base and J gave up 8 bases, with 15 bases separating them. This CDR3 is 14 amino acids long. Germline V CDR1 and CDR2: SGHTA, FQGNSA. CDR3 region: CASSLGGLGAKQYF. The CDR3 DNA is TGTGCCAGCAGCTTAGGGGGGCTAGGAGCAAAGCAGTACTTC.

The chain carries TRBV7-9 and TRBJ2-5; 7 bases line up with TRBD2. Germline V gene data show CDR1 as SEHNR and CDR2 as FQNEAQ (reference sequence). This CDR3 has 16 amino acids. With V trimmed by 5 bases and J by 3 bases, 12 bases remained unmatched. CDR3 loop: CASSPPGGTEKETQYF. CDR3 bases: TGTGCCAGCAGCCCACCCGGGGGGACTGAGAAAGAGACCCAGTACTTC.